This paragraph reports one T cell receptor beta chain. This specimen belongs to a study of blood T cell repertoires in COVID-19. As originally analysed: Reference gene primer amplification in the assay estimated nucleated cell counts. Clones were sequenced by immunoSEQ multiplex PCR, and TCRdb holds only the in-frame ones, with some missing. The DNA was the basis for D and trimming; V, J and clone size are from that table. The sample records 180,000 or so clones, approximately 86% being singletons. Germline loops: CDR1 MDHEN, CDR2 SYDVKM. With V trimmed by 3 bases and J by 0 bases, 6 bases remained unmatched. This CDR3 region has 16 residues.

The J gene is TRBJ2-7, the V gene TRBV28, with TRBD1 matching over 9 bases. This receptor was identified in a woman of 80 years or more in a cohort sampled during active or convalescent COVID-19. Sequencing was carried out using peripheral blood. The CDR3: CASSFSGDRVSYEQYF. The CDR3 coding sequence is TGTGCCAGCAGTTTTTCCGGGGACAGGGTCTCCTACGAGCAGTACTTC.